This T cell receptor (beta chain) was captured by sequencing in a study of shared clonotypes between healthy human individuals. All donors qualified as healthy HIV-negative adults and had experienced no recent acute infections or vaccinations. CDR1 and CDR2 from the germline V gene are SGDLS and YYNGEE. The CDR3 loop spans 16 amino acids. J gave up 10 bases and V 1 base, and 7 bases lay outside the gene matches. Notes on the study in general: Non-shared clonotypes displayed generation probabilities falling below those of clonotypes present in all four donors. Donors were few, which limited the genetic and exposure-history diversity represented.

Concerning this clone itself: Its antigen is still unknown.

Produced via immunoSEQ multiplex PCR; TCRdb's table is partial and in-frame only. The sample includes about 2.3 million clones, around 92% of them seen just once. The TCR sequence derives from a man in his late teens or twenties in good health. Some clones in this sample may be carry-over from other donors' samples. This chain connects TRBV9 to TRBJ2-1, with TRBD2 identical over 14 bases. Sequenced: naive CD4+ T cells from PBMCs. Subset specified: CD45RA+ positively selected. CDR3 region: CASSVPGTSGRGEQFF. CDR3 DNA: TGTGCCAGCAGCGTACCCGGGACTAGCGGGAGAGGCGAGCAGTTCTTC.